The source of this TCR beta chain is a study of blood T cell repertoires in COVID-19. Cohorts were determined from participant-reported clinical history. The data were produced by immunoSEQ multiplex PCR, yet TCRdb's version contains in-frame clones alone and is incomplete. The table records more than 250,000 clones, around 86% of them present only once. The source is a woman between 18 and 29 years old who had recovered from COVID-19. The sample comprised PBMCs or T cells enriched from blood (not recorded which).

The CDR3 reads CAISESNQGYEQYF. Here the CDR3 DNA reads TGTGCCATCAGTGAGTCGAACCAGGGTTACGAGCAGTACTTC. The genes are TRBV10-3 and TRBJ2-7; weak D call: TRBD1 (5 bases). Germline CDR1 ENHRY, CDR2 SYGVKD. This CDR3 comprises 14 residues. V lost 0 bases and J 4 bases, leaving 10 bases between the germline ends.